Below, 16 T cell receptor beta chains from the same sample are listed, as sequenced in a study of Graves' ophthalmopathy and Graves' hyperthyroidism. Amplification targeted the TCR beta CDR3 regions, with RNA transcripts as the source material. The library came from an HTBI-primed first-round RT-PCR and a second-round multiplex PCR. A single record per CDR3 protein comes from TCRdb applying MiXCR to the multiplex PCR reads. Among approximately 460,000 distinct CDR3 sequences listed, about 15% were seen once. What was sequenced was blood. The receptors stem from a woman under 40 with Graves' ophthalmopathy.

This clonotype was picked up many times. The genes are TRBV6-2 or TRBV6-3 and TRBJ2-7; the D gene is possibly TRBD1 (5 bases). The CDR3 loop spans 15 amino acids. Looked up from germline, CDR1 is MNHEY and CDR2 is SVGEGT. The germline V and J ends were trimmed by 3 bases and 6 bases, with 18 bases remaining between them. Written as DNA, the CDR3 is TGTGCCAGCAGTTATCAAGGGGCGGCGTTAGGCGAGCAGTACTTC. It is translated as CASSYQGAALGEQYF.

The gene calls are TRBV27 and TRBJ1-1; 7 bases map to TRBD1. Germline V CDR1 and CDR2: MNHEY, SMNVEV (reference sequence). The CDR3 contains 15 residues. Trimming at V came to 2 bases and at J to 1 base, leaving 4 bases not matched to a gene. The CDR3 DNA reads as TGTGCCAGCAGTTTAGACAGGGTCCCGAACACTGAAGCTTTCTTT. This sequence encodes CASSLDRVPNTEAFF.

The chain carries TRBV6-1 and TRBJ2-4; D remains unclear. The V gene's germline CDR1 is MNHNS and CDR2 SASEGT. V lost 3 bases and J 1 base, leaving 7 bases between the germline ends. The CDR3 covers 14 residues. CDR3 sequence: CASSDRFAKNIQYF. The CDR3 bases are TGTGCCAGCAGTGACAGGTTTGCCAAAAACATTCAGTACTTC.

The table lists this clonotype with many counts. The V gene is TRBV15, the J gene TRBJ1-1, with unresolved D. Germline loops: CDR1 LNHNV, CDR2 YYDKDF (reference sequence). Between the trimmed V and J ends, which lost 1 base and 1 base, there was a span of 7 bases. CDR3 length equals 14 residues. The CDR3: CATSRATANTEAFF. CDR3 sequence (DNA): TGTGCCACCAGCAGAGCCACAGCGAACACTGAAGCTTTCTTT.

This clonotype was seen ten or more times. The chain couples TRBV6-1 to TRBJ1-1, with D perhaps matching TRBD1 (5 bases). This CDR3 region has 15 residues. Germline V gene sequence: CDR1 MNHNS, CDR2 SASEGT. V was shortened by 10 bases and J by 4 bases, with 22 bases between the two germline ends. The CDR3 region is CATRLGRLPGTEAFF. The CDR3 DNA reads TGTGCCACCCGGTTGGGACGCCTTCCTGGCACTGAAGCTTTCTTT.

This clonotype was recorded many times. The chain uses TRBV5-1 and TRBJ1-6, with D unresolved. The CDR3 totals 16 residues. Germline V gene data show CDR1 as SGHRS and CDR2 as YFSETQ. The germline V and J ends were trimmed by 0 bases and 3 bases, with 10 bases remaining between them. The CDR3 here is CASSLAGVRYNSPLHF. The CDR3 nucleotides read TGCGCCAGCAGCTTGGCCGGGGTCCGCTATAATTCACCCCTCCACTTT.

At least ten counts were recorded for this clonotype. The chain combines TRBV28 with TRBJ1-5, with D possibly TRBD1 on 5 matching bases. This CDR3 spans 14 amino acids. CDR1 is MDHEN, CDR2 SYDVKM, per germline. V shed 1 base and J shed 2 bases, with 6 bases lying between them. The CDR3 spells CASSLLQGNQPQHF. CDR3 nucleotides: TGTGCCAGCAGTTTATTACAGGGCAATCAGCCCCAGCATTTT.

The chain is built from TRBV12-3 or TRBV12-4 and TRBJ1-3; unclear D gene. The V gene lost 5 bases and the J gene lost 0 bases, with 11 bases spanning the gap. CDR3 size: 15 residues. CDR3 nucleotide sequence: TGTGCCAGCAGTCTCGACGGTTACTCTGGAAACACCATATATTTT. Its translation: CASSLDGYSGNTIYF.

This clonotype appeared many times. The chain has TRBV6-5 and TRBJ1-6; 7 nucleotides align to TRBD1. Germline-derived CDR1 and CDR2 are MNHEY and SVGAGI. The J segment lost 8 bases and the V segment lost 4 bases, leaving 2 bases of the junction unmatched. The CDR3 consists of 13 residues. The CDR3, as DNA: TGTGCCAGCAGTTGGGACAGTTATTCACCCCTCCACTTT. This encodes CASSWDSYSPLHF.

This clonotype appeared many times. V and J are TRBV6-5 and TRBJ1-3; tentatively, D is TRBD1 (5 bases). The V end was cut by 4 bases, the J end by 8 bases, with 21 bases between. CDR1 and CDR2 (germline): MNHEY, SVGAGI. The CDR3 has 16 amino acids. The CDR3 DNA is TGTGCCAGCAGTTGGATTAGTGGGGCCGGAGGACACACCATATATTTT. Translating it yields CASSWISGAGGHTIYF.

This rearrangement joins TRBV15 to TRBJ2-4, with a weak D call TRBD2 (6 bases). Trimming took off 5 bases at V and 3 bases at J, with 17 bases between the two ends. The germline CDR1 and CDR2 sequences are LNHNV and YYDKDF (reference sequence). The CDR3 is made up of 16 amino acids. The DNA of the CDR3 is TGTGCCACCAGCTCCTCCGGCGGGGATGGCAAAAACATTCAGTACTTC. Amino acid sequence: CATSSSGGDGKNIQYF.

In its sample, this clonotype was seen a few times. Just one base apart from a much larger clone, this may be a read error. The V gene is TRBV20-1, the J gene TRBJ2-5; TRBD2 agrees at 7 bases. Germline assignment: CDR1 DFQATT and CDR2 SNEGSKA (reference sequence). V gave up 2 bases and J gave up 5 bases; unmatched junction bases: 8. This CDR3 has 14 amino acids. CDR3 DNA: TGCAGTGCTAGAAATGCCAGCGGGGTGGAGACCCAGTACTTC. Its protein product is CSARNASGVETQYF.

The V and J genes are TRBV6-1 and TRBJ2-7; D could derive from TRBD1 or TRBD2 (5 bases each). Trimming removed 4 bases from V and 12 bases from J, with 22 bases in between. Germline assignment: CDR1 MNHNS and CDR2 SASEGT. The CDR3 spans 14 residues. CDR3 nucleotide sequence: TGTGCCAGCAGTGTTTCCGGGACGCTGGTTTCAGCGTACTTC. Translated: CASSVSGTLVSAYF.

This clonotype was detected ten times or more. The rearrangement uses TRBV20-1 and TRBJ1-3; TRBD1 matches at 8 bases. Germline assignment: CDR1 DFQATT and CDR2 SNEGSKA (reference sequence). This CDR3 region has 15 residues. V lost 3 bases to trimming and J lost 4 bases; unmatched junction nucleotides: 8. CDR3 DNA sequence: TGCAGTGCTAGCAAAAGACAGGGGAAAGGAAACACCATATATTTT. Translation gives CSASKRQGKGNTIYF.

Comments on this clonotype: Sequence at one end of the junction differs from germline and may be a read error. The chain couples TRBV9 to TRBJ2-7; D possibly corresponds to TRBD1 (5 bases). Germline V gene sequence: CDR1 SGDLS, CDR2 YYNGEE. The CDR3 loop spans 13 amino acids. CDR3 DNA: TGTGCCAGCAGCCCAACTGGGGCCTACGGGCAGTACTTC. As protein: CASSPTGAYGQYF.

As to this clonotype: This sequence may be a read error, since a much larger clone differs from it by one base. V usage is TRBV6-2 or TRBV6-3 and J usage is TRBJ2-7, with 15 positions matching TRBD2. The CDR3 contains 17 residues. In germline, CDR1 is MNHEY, CDR2 SVGEGT. V lost 5 bases, J lost 2 bases, and 7 bases stayed unmatched. CDR3 nucleotides: TGTGCCAGCAGTGTTGGGACTAGCGGGAGGAGCCCCTACGAGCAGTACTTC. It encodes CASSVGTSGRSPYEQYF.